Following are 24 T cell receptor beta chains from one sample sequenced in a study of cytomegalovirus exposure and HLA in healthy donors. 60 Vbeta and 13 Jbeta primers were used in PCR. The protocol was immunoSEQ multiplex PCR, while the TCRdb copy is restricted to in-frame clones and leaves out a portion. This table has 120,000 to 150,000 clones, around 75% appearing once. Sequenced: PBMCs. These receptors originate from a man in his forties in good health and CMV-seronegative.

This clone occurred a few times. The chain combines TRBV7-8 with TRBJ2-7; D might be TRBD1 (5 bases). From germline, CDR1 is SGHVS and CDR2 FQNEAQ. Trimming left V 4 bases short and J 4 bases short, with 17 bases between. The length of the CDR3 is 15 residues. The CDR3 protein is CASSSPMGLSYEQYF. DNA of the CDR3: TGTGCCAGCAGCTCACCTATGGGGCTGTCTTACGAGCAGTACTTC.

The chain couples TRBV9 to TRBJ2-5; TRBD1 matches at 7 bases. Losses at the gene ends were 3 bases for V and 11 bases for J; bases not matched to a gene: 7. This CDR3 contains 12 residues. Per germline, CDR1 SGDLS and CDR2 YYNGEE. Here the CDR3 reads CASSGTGVEQYF. Here the CDR3 DNA reads TGTGCCAGCAGCGGTACAGGGGTAGAGCAGTACTTC.

In its sample, this clone was seen a few times. The rearrangement uses TRBV6-1 and TRBJ2-3, with D possibly being TRBD1 (6 bases). V dropped 10 bases and J dropped 0 bases, with 14 bases sitting between them. Germline CDR1 and CDR2: MNHNS and SASEGT. This CDR3 contains 14 residues. CDR3 sequence (DNA): TGTGCCACCCAAGCGGACAGAAGCACAGATACGCAGTATTTT. This encodes CATQADRSTDTQYF.

In nucleotides, the CDR3 is TGCGCCAGCAGCCAAGATGCCGGGACAGGGAGGGGGGCTTTCTTT. This sequence encodes CASSQDAGTGRGAFF. The chain joins TRBV4-1 to TRBJ1-1, with 9 positions matching TRBD1. CDR3 size: 15 residues. V was clipped by 0 bases and J by 11 bases; unmatched bases: 10. CDR1 MGHRA and CDR2 YSYEKL come from the germline V gene.

The CDR3 DNA follows: TGTGCCAGCAGCCACGGACTAGCGGGGGCTACGCAGTATTTT. Protein product: CASSHGLAGATQYF. The chain carries TRBV11-3 and TRBJ2-3, with 13 bases matching TRBD2. The germline gives CDR1 SGHNT, CDR2 YENEEA. Trimming took 5 bases from V and 8 from J; bases not matched to a gene: 4. This CDR3 has 14 amino acids.

V gene TRBV18 combines with J gene TRBJ1-5; D may be TRBD1 (5 bases). Germline-derived CDR1 and CDR2 are KGHSH and LQKENI. V was clipped by 3 bases and J by 4 bases, with 7 bases between them. The CDR3 sequence is 13 residues long. CDR3 DNA: TGTGCCAGCTCACCGGGGCCGAATCAGCCCCAGCATTTT. Its protein is CASSPGPNQPQHF.

V gene TRBV2 combines with J gene TRBJ1-2; D may be TRBD1 (6 bases). V was pared by 4 bases and J by 5 bases, with 11 bases between. CDR3 length equals 13 residues. Looked up from germline, CDR1 is SNHLY and CDR2 is FYNNEI. The CDR3 region has the DNA TGTGCCAGCAGTGCTCAGGGGTGGTATGGCTACACCTTC. Its translation is CASSAQGWYGYTF.

This chain joins TRBV5-4 and TRBJ1-2, with 7 nucleotides matching TRBD1. Germline V lookup: CDR1 SGHNT, CDR2 YYREEE (reference sequence). This CDR3 has 15 amino acids. J was trimmed by 2 bases and V by 0 bases; bases with no gene match: 4. This CDR3 reads CASSLAPTGNYGYTF. The DNA of the CDR3 is TGTGCCAGCAGCTTGGCCCCGACAGGGAACTATGGCTACACCTTC.

This clone appeared once. CDR3 in amino acids: CASSLNSLYEQYF. CDR3 in DNA: TGTGCCAGCAGCTTAAACAGCCTCTACGAGCAGTACTTC. The chain employs TRBV7-6 and TRBJ2-7; D is undetermined. V lost 2 bases and J 3 bases, leaving 8 bases between the germline ends. Germline assignment: CDR1 SGHVS and CDR2 FNYEAQ. The CDR3 covers 13 residues.

J is TRBJ2-7 and V is TRBV6-6; 8 bases align to TRBD2. The CDR3 covers 16 residues. The ends lost 2 bases at V and 1 base at J; junction bases unmatched: 7. Germline values: CDR1 MNHNY, CDR2 SVGAGI (reference sequence). The CDR3 sequence: CASSYPRGGPSYEQYF. CDR3 DNA: TGTGCCAGCAGTTACCCCCGGGGGGGCCCTTCCTACGAGCAGTACTTC.

The chain employs TRBV7-8 and TRBJ2-7, with D perhaps TRBD1 (6 bases). Germline V gene data show CDR1 as SGHVS and CDR2 as FQNEAQ. Trimming took off 5 bases at V and 2 bases at J, with 13 bases between the two ends. This CDR3 region has 14 residues. The CDR3 nucleotides are TGTGCCAGCAGCCCGCGGACAGTTACCTACGAGCAGTACTTC. This gives the protein CASSPRTVTYEQYF.

The chain links TRBV4-3 to TRBJ2-7; 8 nucleotides line up with TRBD2. J was trimmed by 1 base and V by 0 bases; bases with no gene match: 5. The CDR3 totals 16 residues. CDR1 and CDR2 from the germline V gene are LGHNA and YSLEER. CDR3 protein: CASSQESRGGSYEQYF. CDR3 bases: TGCGCCAGCAGCCAAGAAAGTCGGGGGGGATCCTACGAGCAGTACTTC.

The chain has TRBV5-8 and TRBJ2-5, with 16 bases that match TRBD2. V dropped 4 bases and J dropped 2; count of bases not matched to a gene: 5. In germline, CDR1 is SGHTS, CDR2 YDEGEE. The CDR3 is 17 residues long. This CDR3 reads CASSQTGLAGGQETQYF. CDR3 DNA sequence: TGTGCCAGCAGCCAAACGGGACTAGCGGGGGGGCAAGAGACCCAGTACTTC.

This sequence joins TRBV19 and TRBJ1-4; TRBD1 aligns across 8 bases. V was pared by 6 bases and J by 7 bases, with 7 bases of the junction left unmatched. Germline values: CDR1 LNHDA, CDR2 SQIVND (reference sequence). The CDR3 sequence is 14 residues long. The CDR3 loop reads CASSSTGAVEKLFF. The CDR3, as DNA: TGTGCCAGTAGCTCGACAGGGGCTGTTGAAAAACTGTTTTTT.

This clone was detected a few times. V usage is TRBV5-4 and J usage is TRBJ1-2; TRBD1 matches at 10 bases. Germline V gene data show CDR1 as SGHNT and CDR2 as YYREEE (reference sequence). V trimming: 5 bases; J trimming: 4 bases; junction bases outside the gene matches: 11. There are 16 residues in the CDR3. The CDR3 reads CASRQTGGPLRYGYTF. CDR3 bases: TGTGCCAGCAGACAGACAGGGGGCCCCCTACGCTATGGCTACACCTTC.

The rearrangement joins TRBV5-4 to TRBJ2-1; D is perhaps TRBD2 (6 bases). Germline CDR1 is SGHNT and CDR2 is YYREEE (reference sequence). V dropped 0 bases and J dropped 10 bases, with 14 bases sitting between them. This CDR3 contains 14 residues. CDR3 sequence: CASSLGLVLREQFF. As DNA, the CDR3 is TGTGCCAGCAGCTTGGGACTAGTCCTTCGGGAGCAGTTCTTC. Filled out from reference TRBV5-4 and TRBJ2-1, the complete variable domain reads ETGVTQSPTHLIKTRGQQVTLRCSSQSGHNTVSWYQQALGQGPQFIFQYYREEENGRGNFPPRFSGLQFPNYSSELNVNALELDDSALYLCASSLGLVLREQFFGPGTRLTVL.

The V gene is TRBV6-6, the J gene TRBJ2-7; TRBD1 agrees at 8 bases. Trimming took 5 bases from V and 0 from J; bases not matched to a gene: 6. In germline, CDR1 is MNHNY, CDR2 SVGAGI (reference sequence). CDR3 length: 15 amino acids. The CDR3 is CASSRTGYSSYEQYF. The CDR3 nucleotides are TGTGCCAGCAGTAGGACAGGGTATAGCTCCTACGAGCAGTACTTC.

The chain joins TRBV5-6 to TRBJ2-7, with TRBD1 as a possible D gene (5 bases). Germline assignment: CDR1 SGHDT and CDR2 YYEEEE. The CDR3 runs to 18 residues. V was pared by 4 bases and J by 2 bases, with 25 bases between. CDR3 DNA sequence: TGTGCCAGCAGCCTGGAATACGTAAACAGGATGGATCCCTACGAGCAGTACTTC. This translates into CASSLEYVNRMDPYEQYF.

The J gene is TRBJ2-5, the V gene TRBV5-4; TRBD2 might be the D (6 bases). V was shortened by 3 bases and J by 5 bases, with 14 bases between the two germline ends. CDR1 and CDR2 (germline): SGHNT, YYREEE (reference sequence). The CDR3 is 14 amino acids. This CDR3 is CASSSPSASETQYF. CDR3 DNA sequence: TGTGCCAGCAGCTCCCCTAGCGCATCGGAGACCCAGTACTTC.

The rearrangement joins TRBV4-2 to TRBJ2-2; TRBD2 matches 7 bases. V lost 2 bases, J lost 5 bases, and 11 bases stayed unmatched. CDR1 is LGHNA and CDR2 is YNFKEQ in the germline V gene. The CDR3 is 17 amino acids. The CDR3 loop is CASSQPSGREGTGELFF. The CDR3, as DNA: TGTGCCAGCAGCCAACCTTCAGGCAGGGAGGGTACCGGGGAGCTGTTTTTT.

The CDR3 DNA reads as TGTGCCAGCAGCGGGACAGCGTCCTACAATGAGCAGTTCTTC. This sequence encodes CASSGTASYNEQFF. This sequence joins TRBV6-1 and TRBJ2-1; 7 nucleotides match TRBD1. This CDR3 spans 14 amino acids. V lost 6 bases, J lost 1 base, and 3 bases stayed unmatched. CDR1 is MNHNS, CDR2 SASEGT, per germline.

A remark on this clone: At one boundary the junction diverges from the germline segment, which might be a read error. The chain carries TRBV7-3 and TRBJ2-7; D uncertain. CDR1 and CDR2 from the germline V gene are SGHTA and FQGTGA. The CDR3 has 13 amino acids. The CDR3 DNA is TGTGCCAGCGGCTTTGCGGCTACCTACGAGCAGTACTTC. This translates into CASGFAATYEQYF.

V usage is TRBV6-5 and J usage is TRBJ2-6, with a weak D call TRBD1 (5 bases). The CDR3 has 15 residues. Germline V lookup: CDR1 MNHEY, CDR2 SVGAGI. Trimming pared 5 bases from V and 2 bases from J, leaving 10 bases between. This CDR3 is CASSPQGTGANVLTF. CDR3 bases: TGTGCCAGCAGTCCGCAGGGTACTGGGGCCAACGTCCTGACTTTC.

The chain links TRBV27 to TRBJ2-3; 11 positions agree with TRBD2. This CDR3 has 16 residues. Germline V lookup: CDR1 MNHEY, CDR2 SMNVEV (reference sequence). V shed 3 bases and J 5 bases; nucleotides not matched to a gene: 7. In DNA form, the CDR3 reads TGTGCCAGCAGTTTTCTTACTAGCGGGGGTTTAGATACGCAGTATTTT. Encoded protein: CASSFLTSGGLDTQYF.